This T cell receptor beta chain stems from a study of vaccination and CD4 T cells after COVID-19. The study, taken as a whole, reports: Relatively few convalescent patients and no early post-infection timepoints were analyzed.

Regarding treatment: roughly 10-day PBMC culture with coronavirus spike peptide pools or control peptides (ViraFEST assay). Researchers grew the cells for 9 to 11 days and then pulled out CD4+ T cells by negative selection. This clonotype was found a few times. Its antigen remains unidentified. CDR1 and CDR2 (germline): LNHNV, YYDKDF (reference sequence). Losses at the gene ends were 5 bases for V and 2 bases for J; bases not matched to a gene: 12. CDR3 length: 16 residues. The Oncomine TCR Beta short-read assay was applied to DNA of cultured CD4+ T cells. TCRdb ran MiXCR on the PCR reads and lists one entry per CDR3 protein. This table holds about 21,000 distinct CDR3 sequences, 52% found once.

The sequencing sample was made of CD4+ T cells from blood, cultured in vitro. This sequence joins TRBV15 and TRBJ2-7; 7 nucleotides line up with TRBD1. This receptor was obtained from a human donor who had recovered from COVID-19. The CDR3 here is CATSRRTGTVPYEQYF. Written as DNA, the CDR3 is TGTGCCACCAGCCGACGTACGGGGACAGTACCCTACGAGCAGTACTTC.